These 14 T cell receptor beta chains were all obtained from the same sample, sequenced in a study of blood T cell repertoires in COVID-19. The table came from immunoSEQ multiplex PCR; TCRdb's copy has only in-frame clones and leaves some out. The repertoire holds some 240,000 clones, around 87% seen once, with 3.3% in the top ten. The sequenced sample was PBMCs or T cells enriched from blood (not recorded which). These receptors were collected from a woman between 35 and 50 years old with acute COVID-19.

CDR3 residues: CASSFSPAGGYGYTF. Here the CDR3 DNA reads TGTGCCAGCAGTTTTTCGCCCGCCGGGGGCTATGGCTACACCTTC. The genes are TRBV27 and TRBJ1-2; D might be TRBD1 (5 bases). The CDR3 sequence is 15 residues long. V was shortened by 3 bases and J by 4 bases, with 15 bases between the two germline ends. Germline V gene lookup returns CDR1 MNHEY and CDR2 SMNVEV (reference sequence).

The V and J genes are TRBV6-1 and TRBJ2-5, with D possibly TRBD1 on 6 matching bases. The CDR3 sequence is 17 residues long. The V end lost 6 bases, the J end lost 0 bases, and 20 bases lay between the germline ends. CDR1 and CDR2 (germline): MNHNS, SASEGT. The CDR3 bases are TGTGCCAGCAGAGAACAAATGCCAGGGGAGTACCAAGAGACCCAGTACTTC. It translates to CASREQMPGEYQETQYF.

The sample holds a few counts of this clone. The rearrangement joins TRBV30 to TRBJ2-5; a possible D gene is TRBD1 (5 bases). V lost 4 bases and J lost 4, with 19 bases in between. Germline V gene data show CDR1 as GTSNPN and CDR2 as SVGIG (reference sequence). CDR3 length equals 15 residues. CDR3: CAWKVFAGRGETQYF. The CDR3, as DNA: TGTGCCTGGAAGGTTTTTGCAGGGCGTGGAGAGACCCAGTACTTC. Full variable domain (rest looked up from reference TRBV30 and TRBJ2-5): SQTIHQWPATLVQPVGSPLSLECTVEGTSNPNLYWYRQAAGRGLQLLFYSVGIGQISSEVPQNLSASRPQDRQFILSSKKLLLSDSGFYLCAWKVFAGRGETQYFGPGTRLLVL.

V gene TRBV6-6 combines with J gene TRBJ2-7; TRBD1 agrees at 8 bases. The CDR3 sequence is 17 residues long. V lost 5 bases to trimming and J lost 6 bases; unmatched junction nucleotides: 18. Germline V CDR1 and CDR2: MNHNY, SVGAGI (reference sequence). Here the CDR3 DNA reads TGTGCCAGCAGTCCATCAGGGACAGGCCATTTGTGGGGCGAGCAGTACTTC. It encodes CASSPSGTGHLWGEQYF.

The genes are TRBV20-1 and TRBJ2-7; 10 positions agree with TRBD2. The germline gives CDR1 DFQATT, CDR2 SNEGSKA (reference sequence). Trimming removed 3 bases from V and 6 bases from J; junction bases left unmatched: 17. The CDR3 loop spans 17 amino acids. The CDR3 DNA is TGCAGTGCTAGTCCTAGCGGGAGTCATCCCGGGAAGCGCGAGCAGTACTTC. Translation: CSASPSGSHPGKREQYF.

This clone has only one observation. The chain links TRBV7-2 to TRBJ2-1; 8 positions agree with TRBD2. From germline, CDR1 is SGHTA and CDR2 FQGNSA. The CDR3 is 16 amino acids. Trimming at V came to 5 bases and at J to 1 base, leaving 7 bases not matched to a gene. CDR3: CASSKSGSWSYNEQFF. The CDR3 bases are TGTGCCAGCAGCAAAAGCGGGAGTTGGTCCTACAATGAGCAGTTCTTC. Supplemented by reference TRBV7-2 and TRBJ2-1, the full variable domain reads GAGVSQSPSNKVTEKGKDVELRCDPISGHTALYWYRQSLGQGLEFLIYFQGNSAPDKSGLPSDRFSAERTGGSVSTLTIQRTQQEDSAVYLCASSKSGSWSYNEQFFGPGTRLTVL.

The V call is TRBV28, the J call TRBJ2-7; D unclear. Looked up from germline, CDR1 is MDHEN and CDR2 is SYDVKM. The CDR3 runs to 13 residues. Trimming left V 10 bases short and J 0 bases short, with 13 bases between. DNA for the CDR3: TGTGCCACAGGAAGTGGTAGCTCCTACGAGCAGTACTTC. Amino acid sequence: CATGSGSSYEQYF.

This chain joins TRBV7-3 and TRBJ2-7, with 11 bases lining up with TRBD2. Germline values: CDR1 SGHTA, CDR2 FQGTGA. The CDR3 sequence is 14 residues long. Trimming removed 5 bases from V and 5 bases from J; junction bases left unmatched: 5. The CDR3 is CASSPLAGDHEQYF. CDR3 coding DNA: TGTGCCAGCAGCCCACTAGCGGGAGACCACGAGCAGTACTTC. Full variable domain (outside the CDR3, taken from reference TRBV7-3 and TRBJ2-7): GAGVSQTPSNKVTEKGKYVELRCDPISGHTALYWYRQSLGQGPEFLIYFQGTGAADDSGLPNDRFFAVRPEGSVSTLKIQRTERGDSAVYLCASSPLAGDHEQYFGPGTRLTVT.

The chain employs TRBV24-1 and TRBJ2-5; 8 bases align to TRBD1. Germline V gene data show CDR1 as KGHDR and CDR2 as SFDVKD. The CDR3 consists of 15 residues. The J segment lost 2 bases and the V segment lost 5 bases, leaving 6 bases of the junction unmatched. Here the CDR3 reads CATSGWTGSQETQYF. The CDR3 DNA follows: TGTGCCACCAGTGGTTGGACAGGGAGTCAAGAGACCCAGTACTTC.

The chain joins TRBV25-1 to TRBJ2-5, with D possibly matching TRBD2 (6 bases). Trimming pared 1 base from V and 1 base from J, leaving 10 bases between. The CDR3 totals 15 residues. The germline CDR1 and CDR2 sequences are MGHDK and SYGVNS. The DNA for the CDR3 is TGTGCCAGCAGTGAATTTCGCGGGGCCCAAGAGACCCAGTACTTC. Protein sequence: CASSEFRGAQETQYF.

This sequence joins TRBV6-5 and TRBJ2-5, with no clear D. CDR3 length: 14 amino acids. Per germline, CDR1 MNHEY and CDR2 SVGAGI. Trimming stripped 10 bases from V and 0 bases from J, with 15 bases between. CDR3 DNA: TGTGCCACCGAAGGAGCGACGAACCAAGAGACCCAGTACTTC. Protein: CATEGATNQETQYF.

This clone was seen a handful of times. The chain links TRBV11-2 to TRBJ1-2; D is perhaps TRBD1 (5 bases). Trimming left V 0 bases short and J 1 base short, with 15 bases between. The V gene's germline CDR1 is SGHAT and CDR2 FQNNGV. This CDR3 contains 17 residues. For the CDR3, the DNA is TGTGCCAGCAGCTTAGAACCTACAGGAATTCTTAACTATGGCTACACCTTC. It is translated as CASSLEPTGILNYGYTF.

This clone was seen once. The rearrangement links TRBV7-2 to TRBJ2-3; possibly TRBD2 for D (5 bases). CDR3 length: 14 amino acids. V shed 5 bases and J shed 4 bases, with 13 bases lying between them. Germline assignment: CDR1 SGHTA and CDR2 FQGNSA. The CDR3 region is CASSPTVSADTQYF. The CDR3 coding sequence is TGTGCCAGCAGCCCCACCGTTAGCGCAGATACGCAGTATTTT.

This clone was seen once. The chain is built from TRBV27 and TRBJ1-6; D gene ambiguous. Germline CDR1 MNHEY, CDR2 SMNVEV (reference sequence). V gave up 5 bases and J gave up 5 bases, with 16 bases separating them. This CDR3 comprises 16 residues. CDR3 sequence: CASSPNGLGNNSPLHF. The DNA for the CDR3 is TGTGCCAGCAGTCCAAACGGACTGGGAAATAATTCACCCCTCCACTTT.